The 20 T cell receptor beta chains reported below all come from one sample, sequenced in a study of T cell changes during pregnancy in multiple sclerosis. Assay used: immunoSEQ multiplex PCR; TCRdb lists only in-frame clones, some missing. The table shows tens of thousands of clones, with 80% to 95% occurring only once. The sample here was peripheral blood, taken in the third trimester of pregnancy. These receptors originate from a female donor with multiple sclerosis, enrolled in a pregnancy study.

The J gene is TRBJ2-2, the V gene TRBV11-2; perhaps TRBD1 as D (6 bases). From germline, CDR1 is SGHAT and CDR2 FQNNGV. V lost 5 bases to trimming and J lost 2 bases, with 12 bases between them. The CDR3 is 15 amino acids. The CDR3 is CASSTDRLNTGELFF. CDR3 DNA: TGTGCCAGCAGCACGGACAGATTAAACACCGGGGAGCTGTTTTTT.

This clone was picked up one time. The chain uses TRBV5-6 and TRBJ2-2; tentative D call: TRBD2 (6 bases). The germline V gene encodes CDR1 SGHDT and CDR2 YYEEEE. CDR3 length equals 13 residues. The V end was cut by 1 base, the J end by 8 bases, with 9 bases between. This CDR3 reads CASSLTGAGELFF. In nucleotides, the CDR3 is TGTGCCAGCAGCTTGACGGGAGCTGGGGAGCTGTTTTTT.

V usage is TRBV6-4 and J usage is TRBJ2-2; TRBD1 matches 10 bases. CDR1 and CDR2 (germline): MRHNA, SNTAGT. Losses at the gene ends were 0 bases for V and 4 bases for J; bases not matched to a gene: 2. The CDR3 has 16 amino acids. Written as DNA, the CDR3 is TGTGCCAGCAGTGACTCGAGACAGGGGGCCACCGGGGAGCTGTTTTTT. This sequence encodes CASSDSRQGATGELFF.

The chain uses TRBV4-2 and TRBJ2-7; TRBD2 matches 8 bases. Trimming cost V 1 base and J 2 bases; bases outside gene matches: 4. Germline values: CDR1 LGHNA, CDR2 YNFKEQ. This CDR3 contains 15 residues. The CDR3 bases are TGTGCCAGCAGCCAAGGAGCGGGGGTTCCCTACGAGCAGTACTTC. It specifies CASSQGAGVPYEQYF.

V gene TRBV6-4 combines with J gene TRBJ2-3; TRBD2 agrees at 9 bases. The CDR3 covers 15 residues. Germline values: CDR1 MRHNA, CDR2 SNTAGT. Trimming removed 5 bases from V and 0 bases from J; junction bases left unmatched: 3. In DNA, the CDR3 is TGTGCCAGCAGTATCACTAGCGGGAGCACAGATACGCAGTATTTT. It specifies CASSITSGSTDTQYF.

The V gene is TRBV20-1, the J gene TRBJ2-3, with 7 bases aligning to TRBD2. The CDR3 totals 11 residues. V lost 5 bases and J lost 4; bases outside the gene matches: 0. The V gene's germline CDR1 is DFQATT and CDR2 SNEGSKA (reference sequence). The CDR3 region is CSAAGADTQYF. DNA for the CDR3: TGCAGTGCTGCGGGGGCAGATACGCAGTATTTT.

CDR3 nucleotides: TGTGCCAGCTCAGAGGGGGTCATGAACACTGAAGCTTTCTTT. Translated, it gives CASSEGVMNTEAFF. The rearrangement joins TRBV18 to TRBJ1-1, with a weak D call TRBD1 (6 bases). The CDR3 totals 14 residues. Trimming pared 5 bases from V and 0 bases from J, leaving 10 bases between. Germline loops: CDR1 KGHSH, CDR2 LQKENI.

V is TRBV7-2 and J is TRBJ2-7, with 15 bases identical to TRBD2. V was pared by 4 bases and J by 6 bases, with 7 bases of the junction left unmatched. The CDR3 has 16 amino acids. Germline CDR1 reads SGHTA; CDR2 reads FQGNSA. In DNA form, the CDR3 reads TGTGCCAGCAGCTCGGGACTAGCGGGAGGATCAGGCGAGCAGTACTTC. It specifies CASSSGLAGGSGEQYF.

The gene calls are TRBV6-1 and TRBJ2-1, with D tentatively TRBD2 (6 bases). V was cut by 6 bases and J by 8 bases, with 17 bases left in between. The CDR3 contains 14 residues. Germline V lookup: CDR1 MNHNS, CDR2 SASEGT. The CDR3: CASRSGTPGDEQFF. The CDR3 DNA reads as TGTGCCAGCAGGTCCGGGACTCCGGGGGATGAGCAGTTCTTC.

The rearrangement uses TRBV7-9 and TRBJ1-1; a weak D match, TRBD1 (6 bases). Per germline, CDR1 SEHNR and CDR2 FQNEAQ (reference sequence). The CDR3 runs to 17 residues. The ends were cut back, 1 base at V and 0 bases at J, with 15 bases in the middle. This CDR3 reads CASSLDDRFKVNTEAFF. CDR3 nucleotide sequence: TGTGCCAGCAGCTTAGATGACAGGTTCAAGGTGAACACTGAAGCTTTCTTT. Full variable domain (outside the CDR3, taken from reference TRBV7-9 and TRBJ1-1): DTGVSQNPRHKITKRGQNVTFRCDPISEHNRLYWYRQTLGQGPEFLTYFQNEAQLEKSRLLSDRFSAERPKGSFSTLEIQRTEQGDSAMYLCASSLDDRFKVNTEAFFGQGTRLTVV.

This chain links TRBV7-2 with TRBJ2-2, with D perhaps matching TRBD2 (7 bases). V shed 4 bases and J shed 8 bases, with 14 bases lying between them. CDR1 is SGHTA, CDR2 FQGNSA, per germline. The CDR3 extends over 14 amino acids. Here the CDR3 reads CASSYLGGAGELFF. Here the CDR3 DNA reads TGTGCCAGCAGCTACCTTGGGGGGGCGGGGGAGCTGTTTTTT.

The chain recombines TRBV5-6 with TRBJ2-7; tentatively, D is TRBD2 (6 bases). V was clipped by 0 bases and J by 2 bases, with 15 bases between them. CDR1 and CDR2 from the germline V gene are SGHDT and YYEEEE. The CDR3 contains 16 residues. For the CDR3, the DNA is TGTGCCAGCAGCTTGGCCGGGCGTAGCGGTACCTACGAGCAGTACTTC. Encoded protein: CASSLAGRSGTYEQYF.

This chain connects TRBV4-3 to TRBJ2-3, with TRBD1 matching over 8 bases. The CDR3 has 16 residues. V shed 1 base and J 3 bases; nucleotides not matched to a gene: 6. Germline V gene sequence: CDR1 LGHNA, CDR2 YSLEER. CDR3 bases: TGCGCCAGCAGCCAAGGGACAGGGAGTCTGACAGATACGCAGTATTTT. Translation gives CASSQGTGSLTDTQYF.

This chain connects TRBV9 to TRBJ2-3; 7 nucleotides align to TRBD2. The CDR3 runs to 15 residues. V was clipped by 6 bases and J by 2 bases; unmatched bases: 9. CDR1 is SGDLS and CDR2 is YYNGEE in the germline V gene. As DNA, the CDR3 is TGTGCCAGCACCCGACTAGCTCATACCACAGATACGCAGTATTTT. As protein: CASTRLAHTTDTQYF. Full variable domain (remainder filled in from reference TRBV9 and TRBJ2-3): DSGVTQTPKHLITATGQRVTLRCSPRSGDLSVYWYQQSLDQGLQFLIQYYNGEERAKGNILERFSAQQFPDLHSELNLSSLELGDSALYFCASTRLAHTTDTQYFGPGTRLTVL.

This rearrangement joins TRBV10-3 to TRBJ1-2; D is undetermined. Deletions cut 3 bases from V and 2 bases from J, with 7 bases between. The CDR3 runs 13 residues. Germline lookup yields CDR1 ENHRY and CDR2 SYGVKD. The CDR3 is CAISETLNYGYTF. In nucleotides, the CDR3 is TGTGCCATCAGTGAAACTCTAAACTATGGCTACACCTTC.

V usage is TRBV9 and J usage is TRBJ1-2, with D unresolved. Germline assignment: CDR1 SGDLS and CDR2 YYNGEE. CDR3 length equals 12 residues. Trimming left V 2 bases short and J 4 bases short, with 6 bases between. The CDR3 nucleotides read TGTGCCAGCAGCGTCGGTGGCTATGGCTACACCTTC. This codes for CASSVGGYGYTF.

The chain employs TRBV7-9 and TRBJ2-1; tentatively, D is TRBD2 (5 bases). This CDR3 is built from 15 residues. The germline V and J ends were trimmed by 0 bases and 4 bases, with 10 bases remaining between them. Germline lookup yields CDR1 SEHNR and CDR2 FQNEAQ (reference sequence). The CDR3 spells CASSLAGSGYNEQFF. CDR3 nucleotide sequence: TGTGCCAGCAGCTTAGCGGGTTCGGGATACAATGAGCAGTTCTTC.

The V call is TRBV5-6, the J call TRBJ1-1; TRBD1 might be the D (5 bases). The CDR3 runs to 17 residues. V shed 1 base and J shed 5 bases, with 21 bases lying between them. Germline CDR1 and CDR2: SGHDT and YYEEEE. In DNA form, the CDR3 reads TGTGCCAGCAGCTTGTTAGTGGACTCAGGGAGGGGTACTGAAGCTTTCTTT. Translated, it gives CASSLLVDSGRGTEAFF.

The chain employs TRBV10-2 and TRBJ2-7; tentative D call: TRBD2 (5 bases). The V end was cut by 6 bases, the J end by 0 bases, with 21 bases between. Per germline, CDR1 WSHSY and CDR2 SAAADI. The CDR3 is 17 residues long. CDR3 coding DNA: TGCGCCAGCAGCGACTCACCCCCCCCAGCGGCCTCCTACGAGCAGTACTTC. This gives the protein CASSDSPPPAASYEQYF.

The CDR3 DNA sequence: TGTGCCTGGAGTCTGTCGGGCAATCAGCCCCAGCATTTT. This gives the protein CAWSLSGNQPQHF. The chain combines TRBV30 with TRBJ1-5; D uncertain. Trimming removed 2 bases at V and 2 bases at J, with 7 bases between. The CDR3 is 13 amino acids. CDR1 GTSNPN and CDR2 SVGIG come from the germline V gene (reference sequence).